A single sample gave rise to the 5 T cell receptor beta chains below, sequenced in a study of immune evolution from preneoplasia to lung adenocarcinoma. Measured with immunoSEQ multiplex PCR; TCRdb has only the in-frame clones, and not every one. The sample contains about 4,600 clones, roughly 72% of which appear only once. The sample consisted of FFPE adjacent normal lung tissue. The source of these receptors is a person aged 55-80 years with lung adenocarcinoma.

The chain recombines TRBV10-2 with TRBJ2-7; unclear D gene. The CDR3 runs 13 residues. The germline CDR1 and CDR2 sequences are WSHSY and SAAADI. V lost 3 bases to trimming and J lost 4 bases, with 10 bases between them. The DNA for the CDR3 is TGCGCCAGCAGTGACCCGCCACTATACGAGCAGTACTTC. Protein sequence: CASSDPPLYEQYF.

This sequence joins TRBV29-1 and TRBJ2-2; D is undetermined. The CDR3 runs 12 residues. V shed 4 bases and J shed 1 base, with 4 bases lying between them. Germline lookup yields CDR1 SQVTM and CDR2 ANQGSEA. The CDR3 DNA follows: TGCAGCGTTGGGGGGAACACCGGGGAGCTGTTTTTT. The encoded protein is CSVGGNTGELFF.

The CDR3 bases are TGTGCCAGCAGCCAAGATATAGGGATATCCTACAATGAGCAGTTCTTC. It is translated as CASSQDIGISYNEQFF. The chain couples TRBV14 to TRBJ2-1; D is unclear. Trimming pared 0 bases from V and 1 base from J, leaving 10 bases between. The CDR3 runs 16 residues. Germline CDR1 SGHDN, CDR2 FVKESK.

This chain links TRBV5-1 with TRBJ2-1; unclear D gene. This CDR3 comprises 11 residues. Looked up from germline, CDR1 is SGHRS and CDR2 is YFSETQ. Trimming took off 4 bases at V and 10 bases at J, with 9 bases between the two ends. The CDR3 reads CASSATYEQFF. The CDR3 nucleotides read TGCGCCAGCAGCGCGACATACGAGCAGTTCTTC. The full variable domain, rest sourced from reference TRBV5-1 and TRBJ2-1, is KAGVTQTPRYLIKTRGQQVTLSCSPISGHRSVSWYQQTPGQGLQFLFEYFSETQRNKGNFPGRFSGRQFSNSRSEMNVSTLELGDSALYLCASSATYEQFFGPGTRLTVL.

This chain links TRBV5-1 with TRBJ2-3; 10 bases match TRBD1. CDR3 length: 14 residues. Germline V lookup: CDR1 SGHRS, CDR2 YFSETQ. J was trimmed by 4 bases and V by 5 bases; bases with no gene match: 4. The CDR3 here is CASRAGQGADTQYF. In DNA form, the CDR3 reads TGCGCCAGCAGAGCTGGACAGGGGGCAGATACGCAGTATTTT.